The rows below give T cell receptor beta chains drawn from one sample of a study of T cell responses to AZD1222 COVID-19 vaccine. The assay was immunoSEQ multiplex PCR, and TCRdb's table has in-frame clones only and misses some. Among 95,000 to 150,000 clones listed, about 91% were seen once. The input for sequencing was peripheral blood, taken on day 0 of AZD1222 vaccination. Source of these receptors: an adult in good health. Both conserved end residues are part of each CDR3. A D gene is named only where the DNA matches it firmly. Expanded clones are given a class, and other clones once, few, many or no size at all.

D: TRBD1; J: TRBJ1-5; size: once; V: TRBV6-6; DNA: TGTGCCAGCAGTGCCACAGGGGGGGGTCAGCCCCAGCATTTT; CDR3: CASSATGGGQPQHF
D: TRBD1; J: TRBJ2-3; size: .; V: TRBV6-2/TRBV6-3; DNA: TGTGCCAGCAGTGACTACAGGGGTACGCAGTATTTT; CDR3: CASSDYRGTQYF
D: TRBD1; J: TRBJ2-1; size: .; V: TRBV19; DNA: TGTGCCAGTAGCCTCCAGGGGGATACCTACAATGAGCAGTTCTTC; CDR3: CASSLQGDTYNEQFF
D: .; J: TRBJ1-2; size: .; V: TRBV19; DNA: TGTGCCAGTAGTATGGGGGCAGGCCCGATATATGGCTACACCTTC; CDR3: CASSMGAGPIYGYTF
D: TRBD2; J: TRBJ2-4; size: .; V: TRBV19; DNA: TGTGCCAGTATCCCGACTAGCGGGGGAAACATTCAGTACTTC; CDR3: CASIPTSGGNIQYF
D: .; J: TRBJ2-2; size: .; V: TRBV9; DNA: TGTGCCAGCAGCACTCCGGGTGCCGGGGAGCTGTTTTTT; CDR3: CASSTPGAGELFF
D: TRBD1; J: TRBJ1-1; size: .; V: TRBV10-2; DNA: TGCGCCAGCAGTGAAAGGACAGGGATGAACACTGAAGCTTTCTTT; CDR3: CASSERTGMNTEAFF
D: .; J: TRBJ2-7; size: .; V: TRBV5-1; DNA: TGCGCCAGCAGCCCAGCCCCAGGGGATTTCTACGAGCAGTACTTC; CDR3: CASSPAPGDFYEQYF
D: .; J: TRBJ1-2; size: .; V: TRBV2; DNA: TGTGCCAGCAGTGAATTAGTTTACGGCTACACCTTC; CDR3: CASSELVYGYTF
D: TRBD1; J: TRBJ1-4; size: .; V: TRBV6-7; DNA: TGTGCCAGCAGGGGGGGACAGGCAACTAATGAAAAACTGTTTTTT; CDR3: CASRGGQATNEKLFF
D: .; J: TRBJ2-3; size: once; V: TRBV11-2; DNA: TGTGCCAGCAGCCCTGGACAGACCTATGGGGATACGCAGTATTTT; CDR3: CASSPGQTYGDTQYF
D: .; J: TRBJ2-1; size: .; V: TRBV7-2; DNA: TGTGCCAGCAGCTTATTGAACTCTAAGCAGTTCTTC; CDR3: CASSLLNSKQFF
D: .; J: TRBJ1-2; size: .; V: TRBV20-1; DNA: TGCAGTGCTAGTCAGGCGTCTACTCCATATGGCTACACCTTC; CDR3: CSASQASTPYGYTF
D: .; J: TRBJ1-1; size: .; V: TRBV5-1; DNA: TGCGCCAGCAGCTTCACCGATCCGAACACTGAAGCTTTCTTT; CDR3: CASSFTDPNTEAFF
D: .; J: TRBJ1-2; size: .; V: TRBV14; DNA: TGTGCCAGCAGCCAAGATTTTAGGGGCCGGGAGGCCTATGGCTACACCTTC; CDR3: CASSQDFRGREAYGYTF
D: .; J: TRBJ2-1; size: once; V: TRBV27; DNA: TGTGCCAGCAGTTCGAGGGGCCCCAATGAGCAGTTCTTC; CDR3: CASSSRGPNEQFF
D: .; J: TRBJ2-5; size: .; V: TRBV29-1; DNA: TGCAGCGTCAGGACCCTTCAAGAGACTCAGTACTTC; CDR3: CSVRTLQETQYF
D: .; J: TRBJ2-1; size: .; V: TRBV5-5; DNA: TGTGCCAGCAGCCCCGACCCAACTAAACAGTTCTTC; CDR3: CASSPDPTKQFF
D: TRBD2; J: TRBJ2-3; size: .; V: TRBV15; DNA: TGTGCCACCAGCAGGGCTATAGCGGGGACCCGAGGAGATACGCAGTATTTT; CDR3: CATSRAIAGTRGDTQYF
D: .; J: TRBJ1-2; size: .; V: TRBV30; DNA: TGTGCCTGGAGTGTTTCGTCGGGCGGCTACACCTTC; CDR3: CAWSVSSGGYTF
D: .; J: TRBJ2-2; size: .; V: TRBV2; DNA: TGTGCCAGCAGTGCGGTGTTGAACACCGGGGAGCTGTTTTTT; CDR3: CASSAVLNTGELFF
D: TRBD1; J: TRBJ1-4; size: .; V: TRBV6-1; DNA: TGTGCCAGCAGTGAAGACAGGGGCCCTAGCGAAAAACTGTTTTTT; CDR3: CASSEDRGPSEKLFF
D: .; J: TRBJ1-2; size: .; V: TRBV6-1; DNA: TGTGCCAGCAGTGAAGGGGGGGGACTTTACTATGGCTACACCTTC; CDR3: CASSEGGGLYYGYTF
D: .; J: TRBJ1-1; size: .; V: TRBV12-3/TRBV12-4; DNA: TGTGCCAGCAGGACCACCGGGGGGGAGGCTTTCTTT; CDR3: CASRTTGGEAFF
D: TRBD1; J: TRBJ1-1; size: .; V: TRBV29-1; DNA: TGCAGCGTAAAGACAGGGGGGAACACTGAAGCTTTCTTT; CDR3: CSVKTGGNTEAFF
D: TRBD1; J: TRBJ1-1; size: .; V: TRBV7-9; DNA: TGTGCCAGCAGCTTCGGGACAGCCATCAACACTGAAGCTTTCTTT; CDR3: CASSFGTAINTEAFF
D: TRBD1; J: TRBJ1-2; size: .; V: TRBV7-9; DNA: TGTGCCAGCAGCCAGGGGGTCTTAACGGCTGGCTACACCTTC; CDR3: CASSQGVLTAGYTF
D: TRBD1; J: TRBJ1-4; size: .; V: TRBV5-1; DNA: TGCGCCAGCAGCATGGGACAGTTCGGGGAAAAACTGTTTTTT; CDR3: CASSMGQFGEKLFF
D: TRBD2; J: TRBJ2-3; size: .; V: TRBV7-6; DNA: TGTGCCAGCAGCCTAACGGGACTAGGGGCAGATACGCAGTATTTT; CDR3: CASSLTGLGADTQYF
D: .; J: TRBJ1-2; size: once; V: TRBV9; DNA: TGTGCCAGCAGCCCGACGGATCAAGGAGGCTACACCTTC; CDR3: CASSPTDQGGYTF
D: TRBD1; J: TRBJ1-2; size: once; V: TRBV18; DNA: TGTGCCAGCTCCTTCCGGGACAGTGATGGCTACACCTTC; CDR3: CASSFRDSDGYTF
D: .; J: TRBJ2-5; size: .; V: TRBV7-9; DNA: TGTGCCAGCAGCTTAGCATGGGTGCGGGACCAAGAGACCCAGTACTTC; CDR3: CASSLAWVRDQETQYF
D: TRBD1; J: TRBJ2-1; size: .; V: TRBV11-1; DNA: TGTGCCAGCAGCTTAGGACAGGGAGCCTACAATGAGCAGTTCTTC; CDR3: CASSLGQGAYNEQFF
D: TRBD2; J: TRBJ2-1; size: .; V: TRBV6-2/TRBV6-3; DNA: TGTGCCAGCAGTCGAGAGCGGGGGGGCCGTAGTGAGCAGTTCTTC; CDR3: CASSRERGGRSEQFF
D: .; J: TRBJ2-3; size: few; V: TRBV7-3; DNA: TGTGCCAGCAGCTTACAGCCCCGGCCCAGCACAGATACGCAGTATTTT; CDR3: CASSLQPRPSTDTQYF
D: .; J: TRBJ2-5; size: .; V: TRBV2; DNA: TGTGCCGGTGGGGCTAGACAAGAGACCCAGTACTTC; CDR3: CAGGARQETQYF